This TCR beta chain was recorded in a study of blood T cells in healthy people across ages. Study results and caveats: TCR beta diversity tracked closely with naive T cell percentage. Not knowing donor CMV status may have confounded expanded clonotype changes.

Peripheral blood was drawn, 7.5 to 10 milliliters per donor. Combining a sample-barcoded 5' primer with a J-beta primer mix, a second PCR ran for roughly 6 to 12 cycles. TCRdb used MiXCR to reprocess the 5' RACE reads, holding one entry per CDR3 protein. The sample has roughly 830,000 distinct CDR3 sequences, about 59% seen once; the top ten hold about a quarter. With respect to this clonotype: The antigen is unknown.

The source material was blood. The origin of this receptor is a man in his thirties or forties in good health.

This CDR3 reads CSVTPGRIDTQYF. Here the CDR3 DNA reads TGCAGCGTTACCCCTGGGCGGATAGATACGCAGTATTTT. The chain has TRBV29-1 and TRBJ2-3; D call uncertain. This CDR3 has 13 residues. CDR1 and CDR2 (germline): SQVTM, ANQGSEA. Trimming removed 5 bases at V and 5 bases at J, with 14 bases between.